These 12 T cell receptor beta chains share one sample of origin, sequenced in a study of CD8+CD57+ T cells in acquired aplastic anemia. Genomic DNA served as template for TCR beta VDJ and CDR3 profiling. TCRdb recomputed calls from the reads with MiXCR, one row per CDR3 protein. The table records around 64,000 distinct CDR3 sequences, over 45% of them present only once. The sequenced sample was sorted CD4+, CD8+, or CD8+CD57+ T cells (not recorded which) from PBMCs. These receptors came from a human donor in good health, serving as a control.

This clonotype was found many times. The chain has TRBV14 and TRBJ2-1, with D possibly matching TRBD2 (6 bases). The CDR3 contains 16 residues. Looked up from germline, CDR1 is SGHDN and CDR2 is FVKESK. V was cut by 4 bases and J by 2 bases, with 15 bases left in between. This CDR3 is CASSPRRAGTYNEQFF. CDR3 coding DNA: TGTGCCAGCAGCCCCCGGAGGGCCGGAACCTACAATGAGCAGTTCTTC.

The CDR3 region has the DNA TGTGCCAGCAGCGTAGACGGGACAGCCTACGAGCAGTACTTC. This sequence encodes CASSVDGTAYEQYF. J is TRBJ2-7 and V is TRBV9; 7 bases are a match to TRBD1. This CDR3 is 14 amino acids long. V trimming: 0 bases; J trimming: 2 bases; junction bases outside the gene matches: 2. Germline V gene sequence: CDR1 SGDLS, CDR2 YYNGEE. The variable domain in full, completed from reference TRBV9 and TRBJ2-7, reads DSGVTQTPKHLITATGQRVTLRCSPRSGDLSVYWYQQSLDQGLQFLIQYYNGEERAKGNILERFSAQQFPDLHSELNLSSLELGDSALYFCASSVDGTAYEQYFGPGTRLTVT.

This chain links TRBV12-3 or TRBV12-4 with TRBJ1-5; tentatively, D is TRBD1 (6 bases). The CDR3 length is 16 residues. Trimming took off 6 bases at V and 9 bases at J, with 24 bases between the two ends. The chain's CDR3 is CASRPPGTGWVAPQHF. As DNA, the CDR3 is TGTGCCAGCAGACCCCCCGGAACAGGGTGGGTGGCGCCCCAGCATTTT.

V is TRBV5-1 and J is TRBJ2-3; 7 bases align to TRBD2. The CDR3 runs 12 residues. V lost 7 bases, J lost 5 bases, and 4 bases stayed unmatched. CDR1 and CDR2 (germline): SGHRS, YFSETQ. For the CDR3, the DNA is TGCGCCAGCTCTAGCGGAAGAGATACGCAGTATTTT. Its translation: CASSSGRDTQYF. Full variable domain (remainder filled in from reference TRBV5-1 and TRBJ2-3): KAGVTQTPRYLIKTRGQQVTLSCSPISGHRSVSWYQQTPGQGLQFLFEYFSETQRNKGNFPGRFSGRQFSNSRSEMNVSTLELGDSALYLCASSSGRDTQYFGPGTRLTVL.

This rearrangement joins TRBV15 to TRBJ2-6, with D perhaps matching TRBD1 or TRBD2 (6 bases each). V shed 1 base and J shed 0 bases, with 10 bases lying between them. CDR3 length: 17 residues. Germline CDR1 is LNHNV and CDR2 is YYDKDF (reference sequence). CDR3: CATSRGGASSGANVLTF. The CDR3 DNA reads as TGTGCCACCAGCAGAGGGGGGGCAAGCTCTGGGGCCAACGTCCTGACTTTC.

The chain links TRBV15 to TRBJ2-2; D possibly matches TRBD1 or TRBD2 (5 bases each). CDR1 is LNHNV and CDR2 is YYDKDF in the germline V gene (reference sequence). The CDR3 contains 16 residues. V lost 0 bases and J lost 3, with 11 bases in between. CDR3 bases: TGTGCCACCAGCAGAGATCGGAGGACACACACCGGGGAGCTGTTTTTT. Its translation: CATSRDRRTHTGELFF.

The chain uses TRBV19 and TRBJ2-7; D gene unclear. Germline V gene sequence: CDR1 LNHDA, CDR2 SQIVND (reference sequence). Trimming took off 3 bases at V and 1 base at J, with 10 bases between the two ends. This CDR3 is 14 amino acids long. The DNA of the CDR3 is TGTGCCAGTAGTATGCAGCGTCAGTCCTACGAGCAGTACTTC. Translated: CASSMQRQSYEQYF.

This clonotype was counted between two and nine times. The DNA for the CDR3 is TGTGCCAGTAGTCTAGCGGGGTCATCTTACAATGAGCAGTTCTTC. Its protein is CASSLAGSSYNEQFF. This chain links TRBV19 with TRBJ2-1; 9 positions match TRBD2. CDR1 and CDR2 from the germline V gene are LNHDA and SQIVND (reference sequence). The CDR3 consists of 15 residues. With V trimmed by 5 bases and J by 4 bases, 6 bases remained unmatched.

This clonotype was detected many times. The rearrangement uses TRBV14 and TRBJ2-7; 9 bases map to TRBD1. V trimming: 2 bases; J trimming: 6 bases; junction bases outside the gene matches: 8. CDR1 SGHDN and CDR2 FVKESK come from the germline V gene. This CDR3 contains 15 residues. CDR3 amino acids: CASSQPGQGVAEQYF. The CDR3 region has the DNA TGTGCCAGCAGCCAACCGGGACAGGGTGTTGCCGAGCAGTACTTC. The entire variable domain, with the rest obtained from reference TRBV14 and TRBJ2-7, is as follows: EAGVTQFPSHSVIEKGQTVTLRCDPISGHDNLYWYRRVMGKEIKFLLHFVKESKQDESGMPNNRFLAERTGGTYSTLKVQPAELEDSGVYFCASSQPGQGVAEQYFGPGTRLTVT.

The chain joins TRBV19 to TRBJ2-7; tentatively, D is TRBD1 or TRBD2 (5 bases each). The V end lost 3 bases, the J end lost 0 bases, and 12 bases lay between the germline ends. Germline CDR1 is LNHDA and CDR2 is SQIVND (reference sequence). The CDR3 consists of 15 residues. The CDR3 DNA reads TGTGCCAGTAGTATTAAGCCAGGGAGCTCCTACGAGCAGTACTTC. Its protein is CASSIKPGSSYEQYF.

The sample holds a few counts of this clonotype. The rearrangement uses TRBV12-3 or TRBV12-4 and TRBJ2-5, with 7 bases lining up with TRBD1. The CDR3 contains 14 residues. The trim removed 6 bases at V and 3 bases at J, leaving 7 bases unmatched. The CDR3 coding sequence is TGTGCCAGCAGCCCGACAGGGTCTGAAGAGACCCAGTACTTC. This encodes CASSPTGSEETQYF.

The DNA of the CDR3 is TGTGCCAGCAGTGGAGCGGGACAGGCTGGCTACACCTTC. Protein sequence: CASSGAGQAGYTF. V gene TRBV2 combines with J gene TRBJ1-2, with 8 bases identical to TRBD1. The germline V gene has CDR1 SNHLY and CDR2 FYNNEI. The CDR3 totals 13 residues. With 4 bases clipped from V and 7 bases from J, the junction kept 5 bases outside the gene matches.